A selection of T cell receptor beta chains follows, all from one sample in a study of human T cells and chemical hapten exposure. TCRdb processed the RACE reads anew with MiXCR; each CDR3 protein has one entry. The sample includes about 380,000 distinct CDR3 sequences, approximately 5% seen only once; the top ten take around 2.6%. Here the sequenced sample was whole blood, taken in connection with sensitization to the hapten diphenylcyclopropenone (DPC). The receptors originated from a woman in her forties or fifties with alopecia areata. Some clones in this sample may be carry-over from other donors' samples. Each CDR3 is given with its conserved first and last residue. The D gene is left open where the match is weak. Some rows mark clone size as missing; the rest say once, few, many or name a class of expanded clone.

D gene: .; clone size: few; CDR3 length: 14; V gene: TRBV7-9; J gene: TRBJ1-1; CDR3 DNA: TGTGCCAGCAGCTTAGATCCGGACAACACTGAAGCTTTCTTT; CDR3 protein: CASSLDPDNTEAFF
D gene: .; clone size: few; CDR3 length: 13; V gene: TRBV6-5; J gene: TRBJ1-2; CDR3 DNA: TGTGCCAGCAGCAGGGGACACACCTATGGCTACACCTTC; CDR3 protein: CASSRGHTYGYTF
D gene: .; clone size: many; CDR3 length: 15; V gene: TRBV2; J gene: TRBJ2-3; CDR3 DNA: TGTGCCAGCAGGCCCGCTGAGGGGCACCCAGATACGCAGTATTTT; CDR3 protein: CASRPAEGHPDTQYF
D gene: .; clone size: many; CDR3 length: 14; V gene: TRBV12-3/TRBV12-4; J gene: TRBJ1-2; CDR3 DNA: TGTGCCAGCGGGCCACTTCGGGGTAACTATGGCTACACCTTC; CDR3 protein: CASGPLRGNYGYTF
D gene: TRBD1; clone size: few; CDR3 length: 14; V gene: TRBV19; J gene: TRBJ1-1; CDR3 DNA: TGTGCCAGTAGTATAGTGTCAGGGGGCACTGAAGCTTTCTTT; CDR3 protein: CASSIVSGGTEAFF
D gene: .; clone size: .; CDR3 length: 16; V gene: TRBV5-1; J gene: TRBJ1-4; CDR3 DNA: TGCGCCAGCAGCTTGGCCGACGGTATGGCTAATGAAAAACTGTTTTTT; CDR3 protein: CASSLADGMANEKLFF
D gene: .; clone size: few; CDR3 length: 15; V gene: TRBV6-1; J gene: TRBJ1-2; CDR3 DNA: TGTGCCAGCAGTGACCGGGGCGGGCCCACGGATGGCTACACCTTC; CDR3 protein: CASSDRGGPTDGYTF
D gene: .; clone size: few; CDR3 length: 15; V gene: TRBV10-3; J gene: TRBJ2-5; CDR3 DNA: TGTGCCATCAGTGAGTCATACTCCACTCCTGAGACCCAGTACTTC; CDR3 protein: CAISESYSTPETQYF
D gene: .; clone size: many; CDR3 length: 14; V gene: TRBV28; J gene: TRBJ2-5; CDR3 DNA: TGTGCCAGCAGTTTTCGGGGGGCGTGGGTGACCCAGTACTTC; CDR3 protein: CASSFRGAWVTQYF
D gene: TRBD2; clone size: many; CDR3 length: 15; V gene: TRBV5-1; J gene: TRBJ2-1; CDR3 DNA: TGCGCCAGCAGCTCCGGACTAGCGGAGGAGAATGAGCAGTTCTTC; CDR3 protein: CASSSGLAEENEQFF
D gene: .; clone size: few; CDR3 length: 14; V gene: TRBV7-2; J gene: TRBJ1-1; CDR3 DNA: TGTGCCAGCAGCTTACGGCCAAGGAACACTGAAGCTTTCTTT; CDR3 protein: CASSLRPRNTEAFF
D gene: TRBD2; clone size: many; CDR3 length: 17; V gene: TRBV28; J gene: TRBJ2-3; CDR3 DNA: TGTGCCAGCAGTTACGTTGGACTAGCGGGAATCACAGATACGCAGTATTTT; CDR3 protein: CASSYVGLAGITDTQYF
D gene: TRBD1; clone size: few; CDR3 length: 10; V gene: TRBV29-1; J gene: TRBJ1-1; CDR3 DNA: TGCAGCGTTGTCGGCAGGGGGGCTTTCTTT; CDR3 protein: CSVVGRGAFF
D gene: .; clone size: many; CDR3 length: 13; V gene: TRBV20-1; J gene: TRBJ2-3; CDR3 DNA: TGCAGTGCCGGAAGATTCAGCAGAGATACGCAGTATTTT; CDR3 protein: CSAGRFSRDTQYF
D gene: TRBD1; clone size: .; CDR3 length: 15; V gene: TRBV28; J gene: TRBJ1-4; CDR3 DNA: TGTGCCAGCAGCCGCTCAGGGGGAACTAATGAAAAACTGTTTTTT; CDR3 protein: CASSRSGGTNEKLFF
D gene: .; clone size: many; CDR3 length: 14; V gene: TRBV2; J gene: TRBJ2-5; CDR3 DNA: TGTGCCAGCAGCCCTGGGACATATCAAGAGACCCAGTACTTC; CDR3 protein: CASSPGTYQETQYF
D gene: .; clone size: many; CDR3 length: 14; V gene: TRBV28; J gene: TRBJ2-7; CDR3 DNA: TGTGCCAGCAGCCCGCTTCGGGGGCAAAACGAGCAGTACTTC; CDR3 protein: CASSPLRGQNEQYF
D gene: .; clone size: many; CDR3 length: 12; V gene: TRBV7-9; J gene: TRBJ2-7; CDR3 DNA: TGTGCCAGCGGGGACGGCAGGGGCGAGCAGTACTTC; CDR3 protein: CASGDGRGEQYF
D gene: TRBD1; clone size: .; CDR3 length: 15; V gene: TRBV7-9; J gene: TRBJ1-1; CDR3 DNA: TGTGCCAGCAGCTTCCCGGAGAGGGGGCGCACTGAAGCTTTCTTT; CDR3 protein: CASSFPERGRTEAFF
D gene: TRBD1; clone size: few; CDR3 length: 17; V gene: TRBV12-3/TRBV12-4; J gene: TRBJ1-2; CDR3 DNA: TGTGCCAGCACCCCGACAGGGACTCACCTCAAACTTTATGGCTACACCTTC; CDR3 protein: CASTPTGTHLKLYGYTF
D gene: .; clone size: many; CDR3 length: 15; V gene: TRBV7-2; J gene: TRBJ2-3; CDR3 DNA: TGTGCCAGCAGCTTAGAACCTAGCGGCACAGATACGCAGTATTTT; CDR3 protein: CASSLEPSGTDTQYF